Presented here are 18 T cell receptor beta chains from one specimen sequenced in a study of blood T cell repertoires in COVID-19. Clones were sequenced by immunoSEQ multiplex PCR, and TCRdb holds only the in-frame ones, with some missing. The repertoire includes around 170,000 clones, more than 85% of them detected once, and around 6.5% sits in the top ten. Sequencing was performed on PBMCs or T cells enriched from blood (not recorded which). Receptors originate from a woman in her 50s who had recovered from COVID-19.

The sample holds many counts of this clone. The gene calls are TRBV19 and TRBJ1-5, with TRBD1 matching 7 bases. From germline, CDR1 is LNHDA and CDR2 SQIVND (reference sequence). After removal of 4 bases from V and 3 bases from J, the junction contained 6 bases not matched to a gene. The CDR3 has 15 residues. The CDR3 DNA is TGTGCCAGTAGTACCACGGGACAGAACAATCAGCCCCAGCATTTT. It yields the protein CASSTTGQNNQPQHF. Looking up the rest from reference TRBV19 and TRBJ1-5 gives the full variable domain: DGGITQSPKYLFRKEGQNVTLSCEQNLNHDAMYWYRQDPGQGLRLIYYSQIVNDFQKGDIAEGYSVSREKKESFPLTVTSAQKNPTAFYLCASSTTGQNNQPQHFGDGTRLSIL.

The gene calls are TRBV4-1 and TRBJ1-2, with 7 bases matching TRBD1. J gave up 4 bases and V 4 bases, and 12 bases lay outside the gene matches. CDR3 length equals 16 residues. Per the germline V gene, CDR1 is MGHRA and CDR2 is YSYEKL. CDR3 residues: CASSPTPRQGGYGYTF. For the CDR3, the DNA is TGCGCCAGCAGCCCCACACCTCGACAGGGAGGCTATGGCTACACCTTC.

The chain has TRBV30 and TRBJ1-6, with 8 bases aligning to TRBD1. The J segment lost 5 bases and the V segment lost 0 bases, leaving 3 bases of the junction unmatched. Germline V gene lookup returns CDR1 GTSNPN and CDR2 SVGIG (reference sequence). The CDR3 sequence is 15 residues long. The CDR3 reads CAWSVGTGNNSPLHF. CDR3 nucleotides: TGTGCCTGGAGTGTCGGGACAGGAAATAATTCACCCCTCCACTTT.

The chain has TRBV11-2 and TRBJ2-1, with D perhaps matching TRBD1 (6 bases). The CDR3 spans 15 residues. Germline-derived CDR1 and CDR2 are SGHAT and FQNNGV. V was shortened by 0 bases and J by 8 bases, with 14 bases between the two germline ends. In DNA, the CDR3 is TGTGCCAGCAGCTTAGACGTGACAGGTATCTATGAGCAGTTCTTC. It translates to CASSLDVTGIYEQFF.

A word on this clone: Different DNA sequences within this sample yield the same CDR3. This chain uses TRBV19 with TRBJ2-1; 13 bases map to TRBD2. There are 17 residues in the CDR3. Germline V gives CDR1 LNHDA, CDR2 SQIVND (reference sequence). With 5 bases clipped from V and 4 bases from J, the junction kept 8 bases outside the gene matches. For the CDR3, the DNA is TGTGCCAGTAGTCCCCGGACTAGCGGGAGTACTTACAATGAGCAGTTCTTC. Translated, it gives CASSPRTSGSTYNEQFF. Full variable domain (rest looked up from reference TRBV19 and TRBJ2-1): DGGITQSPKYLFRKEGQNVTLSCEQNLNHDAMYWYRQDPGQGLRLIYYSQIVNDFQKGDIAEGYSVSREKKESFPLTVTSAQKNPTAFYLCASSPRTSGSTYNEQFFGPGTRLTVL.

The DNA of the CDR3 is TGCAGCGTCGCCGGACAGACCCTCGGTCCCCTTAACAATGAGCAGTTCTTC. This gives the protein CSVAGQTLGPLNNEQFF. The rearrangement uses TRBV29-1 and TRBJ2-1, with a possible D match to TRBD1 (6 bases). The CDR3 has 17 amino acids. Germline-derived CDR1 and CDR2 are SQVTM and ANQGSEA. Trimming removed 6 bases from V and 5 bases from J, with 26 bases in between.

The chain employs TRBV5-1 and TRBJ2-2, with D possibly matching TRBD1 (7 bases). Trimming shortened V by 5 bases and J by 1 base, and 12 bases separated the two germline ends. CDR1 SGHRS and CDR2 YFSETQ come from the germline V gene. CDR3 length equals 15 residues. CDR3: CASRRQGGNTGELFF. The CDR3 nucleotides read TGCGCCAGCAGAAGACAGGGAGGGAACACCGGGGAGCTGTTTTTT.

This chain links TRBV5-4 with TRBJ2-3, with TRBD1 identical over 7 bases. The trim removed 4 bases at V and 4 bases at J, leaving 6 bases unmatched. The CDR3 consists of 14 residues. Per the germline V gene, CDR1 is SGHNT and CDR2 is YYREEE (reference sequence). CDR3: CASSKTGSSDTQYF. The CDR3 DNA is TGTGCCAGCAGCAAGACAGGGTCCTCAGATACGCAGTATTTT. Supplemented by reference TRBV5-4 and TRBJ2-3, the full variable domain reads ETGVTQSPTHLIKTRGQQVTLRCSSQSGHNTVSWYQQALGQGPQFIFQYYREEENGRGNFPPRFSGLQFPNYSSELNVNALELDDSALYLCASSKTGSSDTQYFGPGTRLTVL.

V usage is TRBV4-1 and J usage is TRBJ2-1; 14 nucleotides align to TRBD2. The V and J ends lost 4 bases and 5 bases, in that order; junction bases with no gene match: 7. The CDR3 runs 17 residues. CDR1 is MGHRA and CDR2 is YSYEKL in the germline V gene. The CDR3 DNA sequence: TGCGCCAGCAGCCCCTTGGGGACTAGCGGGAGCAACAATGAGCAGTTCTTC. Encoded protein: CASSPLGTSGSNNEQFF.

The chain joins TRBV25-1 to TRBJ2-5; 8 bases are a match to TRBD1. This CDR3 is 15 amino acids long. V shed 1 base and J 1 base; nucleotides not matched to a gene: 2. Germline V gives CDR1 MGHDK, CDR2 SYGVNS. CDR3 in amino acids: CASSESGQVQETQYF. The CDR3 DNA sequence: TGTGCCAGCAGTGAATCGGGACAGGTCCAAGAGACCCAGTACTTC.

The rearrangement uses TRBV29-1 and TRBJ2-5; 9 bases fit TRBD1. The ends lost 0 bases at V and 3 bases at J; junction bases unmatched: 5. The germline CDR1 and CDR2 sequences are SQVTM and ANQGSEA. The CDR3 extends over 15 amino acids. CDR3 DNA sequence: TGCAGCGTTGAAGATCCGGGACAGGGTGAAGAGACCCAGTACTTC. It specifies CSVEDPGQGEETQYF.

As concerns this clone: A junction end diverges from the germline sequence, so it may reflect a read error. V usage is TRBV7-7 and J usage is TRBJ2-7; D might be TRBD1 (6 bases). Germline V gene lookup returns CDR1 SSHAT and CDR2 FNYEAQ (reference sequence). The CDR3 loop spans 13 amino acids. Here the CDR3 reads CASSLGQFYEQYF. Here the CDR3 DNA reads TGTGCTAGCAGCTTAGGACAGTTCTACGAGCAGTACTTC. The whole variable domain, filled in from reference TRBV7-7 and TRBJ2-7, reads GAGVSQSPRYKVTKRGQDVTLRCDPISSHATLYWYQQALGQGPEFLTYFNYEAQPDKSGLPSDRFSAERPEGSISTLTIQRTEQRDSAMYRCASSLGQFYEQYFGPGTRLTVT.

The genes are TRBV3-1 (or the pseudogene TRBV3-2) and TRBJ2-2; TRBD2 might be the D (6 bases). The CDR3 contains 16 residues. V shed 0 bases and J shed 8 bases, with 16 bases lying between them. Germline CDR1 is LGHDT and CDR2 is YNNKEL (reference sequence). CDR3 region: CASSQEHYTGGGELFF. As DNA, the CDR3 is TGTGCCAGCAGCCAAGAACATTACACCGGGGGAGGGGAGCTGTTTTTT.

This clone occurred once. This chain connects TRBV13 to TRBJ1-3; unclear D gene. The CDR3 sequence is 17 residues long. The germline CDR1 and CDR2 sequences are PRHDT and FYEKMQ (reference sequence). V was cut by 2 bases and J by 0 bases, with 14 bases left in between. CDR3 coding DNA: TGTGCCAGCAGCTTAAGGGCGACGGGAAACTCTGGAAACACCATATATTTT. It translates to CASSLRATGNSGNTIYF.

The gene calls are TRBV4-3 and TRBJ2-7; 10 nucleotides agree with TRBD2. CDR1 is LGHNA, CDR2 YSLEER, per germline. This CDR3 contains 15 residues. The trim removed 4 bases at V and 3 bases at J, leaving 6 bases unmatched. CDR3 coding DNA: TGCGCCAGCAGCCTCGGACTAGCGGAGGGCTACGAGCAGTACTTC. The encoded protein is CASSLGLAEGYEQYF.

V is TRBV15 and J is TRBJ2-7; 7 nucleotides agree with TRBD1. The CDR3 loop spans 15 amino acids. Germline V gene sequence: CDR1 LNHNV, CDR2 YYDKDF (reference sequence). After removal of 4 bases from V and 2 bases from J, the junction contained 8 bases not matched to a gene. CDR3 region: CATSIRQGTPYEQYF. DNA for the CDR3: TGTGCCACCAGCATTAGACAGGGAACCCCCTACGAGCAGTACTTC. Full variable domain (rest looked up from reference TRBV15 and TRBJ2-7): DAMVIQNPRYQVTQFGKPVTLSCSQTLNHNVMYWYQQKSSQAPKLLFHYYDKDFNNEADTPDNFQSRRPNTSFCFLDIRSPGLGDTAMYLCATSIRQGTPYEQYFGPGTRLTVT.

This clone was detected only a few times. CDR3 bases: TGTGCCAGCAGCTTAGATGGAGGCCAGACCCAGTACTTC. Its protein product is CASSLDGGQTQYF. This chain uses TRBV11-3 with TRBJ2-5, with D possibly matching TRBD2 (5 bases). Germline V gene lookup returns CDR1 SGHNT and CDR2 YENEEA. The CDR3 runs 13 residues. The V end was cut by 0 bases, the J end by 6 bases, with 8 bases between.

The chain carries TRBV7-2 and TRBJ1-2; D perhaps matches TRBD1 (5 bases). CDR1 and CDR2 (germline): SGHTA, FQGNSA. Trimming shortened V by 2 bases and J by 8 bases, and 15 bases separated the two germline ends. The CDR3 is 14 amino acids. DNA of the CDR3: TGTGCCAGCAGCTTAACGGCAGGGAATCAGGGCTACACCTTC. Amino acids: CASSLTAGNQGYTF. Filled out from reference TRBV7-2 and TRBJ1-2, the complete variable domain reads GAGVSQSPSNKVTEKGKDVELRCDPISGHTALYWYRQSLGQGLEFLIYFQGNSAPDKSGLPSDRFSAERTGGSVSTLTIQRTQQEDSAVYLCASSLTAGNQGYTFGSGTRLTVV.